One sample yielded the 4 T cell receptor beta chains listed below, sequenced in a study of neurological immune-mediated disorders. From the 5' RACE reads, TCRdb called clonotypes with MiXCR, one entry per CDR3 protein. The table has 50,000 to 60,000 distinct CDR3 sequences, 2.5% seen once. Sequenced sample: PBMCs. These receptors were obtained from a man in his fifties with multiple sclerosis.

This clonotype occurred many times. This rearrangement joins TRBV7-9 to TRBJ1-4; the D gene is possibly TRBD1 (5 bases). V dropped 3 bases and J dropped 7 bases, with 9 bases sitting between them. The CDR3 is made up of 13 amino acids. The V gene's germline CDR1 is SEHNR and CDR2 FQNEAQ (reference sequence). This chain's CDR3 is CASSFRGGEKLFF. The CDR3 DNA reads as TGTGCCAGCAGCTTCCGGGGGGGTGAAAAACTGTTTTTT.

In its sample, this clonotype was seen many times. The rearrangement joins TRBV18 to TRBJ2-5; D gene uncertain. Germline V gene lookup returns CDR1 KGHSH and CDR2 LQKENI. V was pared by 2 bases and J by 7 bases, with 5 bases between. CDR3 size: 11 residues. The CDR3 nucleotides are TGTGCCAGCTCACCAGACGCGACCCAGTACTTC. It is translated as CASSPDATQYF.

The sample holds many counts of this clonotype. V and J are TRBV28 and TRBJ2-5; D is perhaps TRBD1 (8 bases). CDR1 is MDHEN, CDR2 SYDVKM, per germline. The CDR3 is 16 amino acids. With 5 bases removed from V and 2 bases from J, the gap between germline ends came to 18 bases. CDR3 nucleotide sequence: TGTGCCAGCAGTCCATTAGGGGGGGACAGGCAAGAGACCCAGTACTTC. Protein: CASSPLGGDRQETQYF.

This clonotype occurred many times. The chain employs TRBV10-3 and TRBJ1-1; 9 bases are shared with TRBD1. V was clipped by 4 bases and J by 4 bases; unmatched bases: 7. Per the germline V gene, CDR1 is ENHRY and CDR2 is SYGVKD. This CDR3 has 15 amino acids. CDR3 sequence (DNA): TGTGCCATCAGTGGACAGGGGGTTGGAGGCACTGAAGCTTTCTTT. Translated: CAISGQGVGGTEAFF.